The rows below give T cell receptor beta chains drawn from one sample of a study of blood T cell repertoires in COVID-19. Profiling relied on immunoSEQ multiplex PCR, and the TCRdb table lists in-frame clones only, not all of them. The repertoire holds fewer than 250,000 clones, with about 83% as singletons. The sample consisted of PBMCs or T cells enriched from blood (not recorded which). The receptors derive from a woman aged 40 to 49 who had been exposed to COVID-19. Each CDR3 is given with its conserved first and last residue. A D gene is named only where the DNA matches it firmly. Expanded clones get a size class; other rows say once, few or many, or leave the size out.

CDR3 length	J gene	clone size	D gene	V gene	CDR3 protein	CDR3 DNA
13	TRBJ1-2	NA	NA	TRBV10-3	CAISEGQEGGYTF	TGTGCCATCAGTGAAGGGCAGGAGGGCGGCTACACCTTC
17	TRBJ2-1	NA	TRBD1	TRBV5-6	CASSLPRGHASYNEQFF	TGTGCCAGCAGCTTGCCCAGGGGGCATGCCTCCTACAATGAGCAGTTCTTC
15	TRBJ1-4	NA	TRBD1	TRBV4-1	CASAVGGQGNEKLFF	TGCGCCAGCGCAGTGGGGGGACAGGGGAATGAAAAACTGTTTTTT
16	TRBJ2-3	NA	NA	TRBV6-5	CASSYSISGRLDTQYF	TGTGCCAGCAGTTACTCGATTTCTGGGCGATTAGATACGCAGTATTTT
12	TRBJ2-1	NA	NA	TRBV3-1/TRBV3-2	CASSQEAHGGVF	TGTGCCAGCAGCCAAGAAGCTCACGGAGGGGTCTTC
14	TRBJ2-6	NA	NA	TRBV30	CAWAGVSGANVLTF	TGTGCCTGGGCAGGGGTATCTGGGGCCAACGTCCTGACTTTC
12	TRBJ2-5	NA	NA	TRBV25-1	CASSEESETQYF	TGTGCCAGCAGTGAGGAGTCGGAGACCCAGTACTTC
13	TRBJ2-5	NA	NA	TRBV12-3/TRBV12-4	CASSARVGETQYF	TGTGCCAGCAGTGCCAGGGTTGGGGAGACCCAGTACTTC
16	TRBJ2-5	NA	TRBD2	TRBV5-1	CASSLGGLGTQETQYF	TGCGCCAGCAGCTTGGGGGGACTAGGGACCCAAGAGACCCAGTACTTC
14	TRBJ1-3	few	TRBD1	TRBV5-1	CARQGTGTGNTIYF	TGCGCCCGGCAGGGGACAGGGACTGGAAACACCATATATTTT
16	TRBJ1-2	few	TRBD1	TRBV30	CAWSPGGTGSRYGYTF	TGTGCCTGGAGCCCGGGGGGGACAGGGTCCCGCTATGGCTACACCTTC
13	TRBJ1-4	NA	TRBD1	TRBV19	CASSNRGGEKLFF	TGTGCCAGTAGTAACAGGGGTGGTGAAAAACTGTTTTTT
13	TRBJ2-7	once	TRBD1	TRBV28	CASRQQGTYEQYF	TGTGCCAGCAGGCAACAGGGGACCTACGAGCAGTACTTC
15	TRBJ2-7	NA	TRBD2	TRBV7-2	CASSILAGGPYEQYF	TGTGCCAGCAGCATATTAGCGGGGGGACCATACGAGCAGTACTTC
12	TRBJ2-7	NA	NA	TRBV29-1	CSVGTGTYEQYF	TGCAGCGTAGGCACAGGGACCTACGAGCAGTACTTC
19	TRBJ1-2	NA	NA	TRBV23-1	CASSQSPRGPTGGYYGYTF	TGCGCCAGCAGTCAATCGCCCCGGGGCCCCACGGGAGGGTACTATGGCTACACCTTC
14	TRBJ1-5	NA	NA	TRBV5-1	CASSLESGAGPQHF	TGCGCCAGCAGCTTGGAGTCAGGGGCAGGGCCCCAGCATTTT
13	TRBJ2-7	NA	NA	TRBV30	CAWSTNQGAEQYF	TGTGCCTGGAGTACGAACCAGGGTGCGGAGCAGTACTTC
15	TRBJ2-1	NA	TRBD1	TRBV9	CASSELQGFYNEQFF	TGTGCCAGCAGCGAATTACAGGGGTTCTACAATGAGCAGTTCTTC
14	TRBJ1-6	few	NA	TRBV19	CASSIVKENSPLHF	TGTGCCAGTAGTATAGTAAAGGAGAATTCACCCCTCCACTTT
15	TRBJ2-3	NA	NA	TRBV18	CASSPRGLGTDTQYF	TGTGCCAGCTCACCACGTGGACTCGGCACAGATACGCAGTATTTT
13	TRBJ2-7	NA	NA	TRBV12-3/TRBV12-4	CASRYGSAYEQYF	TGTGCCAGCAGGTACGGTTCTGCCTACGAGCAGTACTTC
14	TRBJ2-7	NA	NA	TRBV9	CASSVGGDDYEQYF	TGTGCCAGCAGCGTAGGGGGGGACGACTACGAGCAGTACTTC
12	TRBJ1-2	NA	NA	TRBV9	CASSPDRYGYTF	TGTGCCAGCAGCCCCGACAGATATGGCTACACCTTC
12	TRBJ2-3	NA	NA	TRBV19	CASSEGADTQYF	TGTGCCAGTAGTGAGGGGGCAGATACGCAGTATTTT
15	TRBJ1-6	NA	NA	TRBV13	CASSLARGYDSPLHF	TGTGCCAGCAGCTTAGCCAGGGGATATGATTCACCCCTCCACTTT
15	TRBJ1-2	NA	TRBD1	TRBV5-6	CASSSPWGTGPGYTF	TGTGCCAGCAGCTCTCCCTGGGGGACAGGGCCTGGCTACACCTTC
13	TRBJ1-6	NA	NA	TRBV7-2	CASSSTRGSPLHF	TGTGCCAGCAGCTCGACCAGGGGTTCACCCCTCCACTTT
14	TRBJ2-5	NA	NA	TRBV10-3	CAISEGAVQETQYF	TGTGCCATCAGTGAGGGGGCCGTCCAAGAGACCCAGTACTTC
17	TRBJ1-1	few	TRBD1	TRBV5-1	CASSVIGQVGANTEAFF	TGCGCCAGCAGCGTGATTGGACAGGTGGGGGCGAACACTGAAGCTTTCTTT
13	TRBJ1-1	NA	TRBD1	TRBV10-3	CATWDRVGTEAFF	TGTGCCACTTGGGACAGGGTGGGCACTGAAGCTTTCTTT
16	TRBJ1-4	NA	NA	TRBV18	CASSPPSIQANEKLFF	TGTGCCAGCTCACCACCTTCGATACAGGCTAATGAAAAACTGTTTTTT
13	TRBJ1-1	NA	TRBD1	TRBV28	CASTKTGTDEAFF	TGTGCCAGCACCAAGACAGGGACAGATGAAGCTTTCTTT
14	TRBJ2-5	NA	TRBD2	TRBV5-8	CASSLGLAGETQYF	TGTGCCAGCAGCTTGGGTCTAGCGGGGGAGACCCAGTACTTC
13	TRBJ2-1	NA	TRBD2	TRBV10-3	CAISDSGGDEQFF	TGTGCCATCAGTGATAGCGGGGGCGATGAGCAGTTCTTC
12	TRBJ1-1	once	NA	TRBV25-1	CASSDSVAEAFF	TGTGCCAGCAGTGATTCGGTAGCTGAAGCTTTCTTT
15	TRBJ2-7	NA	TRBD2	TRBV11-1	CASSSNSGAGYEQYF	TGTGCCAGCAGCTCCAATAGCGGGGCCGGCTACGAGCAGTACTTC
13	TRBJ2-3	NA	NA	TRBV25-1	CASSATGTDTQYF	TGTGCCAGCAGTGCTACCGGGACAGATACGCAGTATTTT
15	TRBJ1-5	NA	NA	TRBV7-2	CASSLMRAGNQPQHF	TGTGCCAGCAGCTTAATGAGGGCGGGCAATCAGCCCCAGCATTTT
19	TRBJ2-6	NA	TRBD1	TRBV9	CASSVVPAGGSSGANVLTF	TGTGCCAGCAGCGTAGTTCCGGCAGGGGGCTCTTCTGGGGCCAACGTCCTGACTTTC
15	TRBJ1-2	few	TRBD1	TRBV28	CASSLFWDSNYGYTF	TGTGCCAGCAGTTTATTTTGGGACAGCAACTATGGCTACACCTTC
13	TRBJ1-1	NA	TRBD1	TRBV6-5	CASRGQPNTEAFF	TGTGCCAGCAGGGGACAGCCGAACACTGAAGCTTTCTTT
13	TRBJ1-2	NA	NA	TRBV5-1	CASSPDRTYGYTF	TGCGCCAGCAGCCCCGACAGGACCTATGGCTACACCTTC
13	TRBJ1-6	NA	NA	TRBV2	CASRGGPNSPLHF	TGTGCCAGCAGGGGGGGGCCGAATTCACCCCTCCACTTT
18	TRBJ2-3	NA	TRBD2	TRBV7-2	CASSLRGTSGERTDTQYF	TGTGCCAGCAGCTTGAGAGGGACTAGCGGCGAGCGCACAGATACGCAGTATTTT
16	TRBJ2-1	once	NA	TRBV5-1	CASSLRPGLPYNEQFF	TGCGCCAGCAGCTTGCGGCCGGGGTTACCCTACAATGAGCAGTTCTTC
13	TRBJ1-1	NA	NA	TRBV9	CASSVWQNTEAFF	TGTGCCAGCAGCGTATGGCAGAACACTGAAGCTTTCTTT
13	TRBJ2-3	NA	TRBD1	TRBV5-6	CASSPGDRVVQYF	TGTGCCAGCAGCCCCGGGGACAGGGTAGTGCAGTATTTT
16	TRBJ2-5	NA	TRBD2	TRBV18	CASSPGGGPSQETQYF	TGTGCCAGCTCGCCTGGCGGGGGACCCTCCCAAGAGACCCAGTACTTC
14	TRBJ1-2	NA	NA	TRBV3-1/TRBV3-2	CASSRGTTNYGYTF	TGTGCCAGCAGCCGGGGGACAACTAACTATGGCTACACCTTC
15	TRBJ2-3	NA	TRBD1	TRBV6-5	CASSTRGRGGDTQYF	TGTGCCAGCAGTACCAGGGGGCGAGGAGGAGATACGCAGTATTTT
13	TRBJ1-3	NA	NA	TRBV2	CASRQGPENTIYF	TGTGCCAGCAGGCAGGGGCCGGAAAACACCATATATTTT
15	TRBJ2-2	few	TRBD2	TRBV28	CATRNRSGVGGELFF	TGTGCCACGCGCAATCGCAGCGGGGTAGGCGGGGAGCTGTTTTTT